This passage covers 28 T cell receptor beta chains from one sample sequenced in a study of T-cell reconstitution after alpha-beta-depleted transplantation in children. A library of TCRbeta sequences, prepared with unique molecular identifiers, was generated. A single record per CDR3 protein comes from TCRdb applying MiXCR to the PCR reads. The sample lists about 400,000 distinct CDR3 sequences, about a fifth occurring once. Sequencing was performed on PBMCs from the stem cell graft donor, taken from the stem cell graft. The source of these receptors is a human donor who donated a stem cell graft to a child with acute myeloid leukemia.

Many counts were recorded for this clonotype. This rearrangement joins TRBV28 to TRBJ2-1, with D perhaps matching TRBD2 (5 bases). V dropped 5 bases and J dropped 8 bases, with 13 bases sitting between them. This CDR3 spans 13 amino acids. Germline V gene data show CDR1 as MDHEN and CDR2 as SYDVKM. The CDR3 sequence: CASSPFEGDEQFF. The CDR3 DNA is TGTGCCAGCAGTCCCTTCGAGGGAGATGAGCAGTTCTTC.

V gene TRBV2 combines with J gene TRBJ2-1; possibly TRBD1 for D (6 bases). The ends were cut back, 10 bases at V and 1 base at J, with 17 bases in the middle. CDR3 length: 15 residues. Germline values: CDR1 SNHLY, CDR2 FYNNEI. The DNA of the CDR3 is TGTGCCACCTTTCATCGGACAGAATCCTACAATGAGCAGTTCTTC. Its protein product is CATFHRTESYNEQFF.

The chain combines TRBV4-3 with TRBJ2-5, with TRBD2 identical over 9 bases. The CDR3 totals 15 residues. The germline gives CDR1 LGHNA, CDR2 YSLEER. J gave up 2 bases and V 1 base, and 2 bases lay outside the gene matches. CDR3 region: CASSQGLAVQETQYF. DNA of the CDR3: TGCGCCAGCAGCCAAGGACTAGCGGTACAAGAGACCCAGTACTTC.

The V gene is TRBV20-1, the J gene TRBJ2-7; D not resolved. This CDR3 has 14 amino acids. Germline V gene sequence: CDR1 DFQATT, CDR2 SNEGSKA (reference sequence). The V and J ends lost 6 bases and 3 bases respectively, with 18 bases between them. CDR3 residues: CSATLDRNIYEQYF. The CDR3 nucleotides are TGCAGTGCCACCTTAGACCGAAATATCTACGAGCAGTACTTC.

In nucleotides, the CDR3 is TGCGCCAGCAGCCAAGTGTCATCCGCGGGAATTCAGTACTTC. Translated, it gives CASSQVSSAGIQYF. This chain connects TRBV4-3 to TRBJ2-4; maybe TRBD2 (6 bases). The length of the CDR3 is 14 residues. The V gene's germline CDR1 is LGHNA and CDR2 YSLEER. Trimming shortened V by 1 base and J by 10 bases, and 14 bases separated the two germline ends.

The table lists this clonotype with many counts. This rearrangement joins TRBV12-3 or TRBV12-4 to TRBJ2-5; D is undetermined. The CDR3 contains 11 residues. V lost 6 bases and J 2 bases, leaving 4 bases between the germline ends. The CDR3, as DNA: TGTGCCAGCAGCAATCAAGAGACCCAGTACTTC. This codes for CASSNQETQYF.

This chain links TRBV4-2 with TRBJ2-7; 7 bases agree with TRBD2. Trimming took 5 bases from V and 0 from J; bases not matched to a gene: 4. The CDR3 sequence is 14 residues long. Germline V CDR1 and CDR2: LGHNA, YNFKEQ. CDR3 nucleotide sequence: TGTGCCAGCAGCAAGAGCGGGGACTCCTACGAGCAGTACTTC. Translation: CASSKSGDSYEQYF.

The chain couples TRBV5-1 to TRBJ2-5; D unclear. Germline assignment: CDR1 SGHRS and CDR2 YFSETQ. Trimming removed 1 base at V and 5 bases at J, with 15 bases between. The CDR3 contains 15 residues. The CDR3 region is CASSLTLGPQETQYF. Written as DNA, the CDR3 is TGCGCCAGCAGCTTGACGCTAGGACCCCAGGAGACCCAGTACTTC.

This clonotype was observed a handful of times. The rearrangement uses TRBV2 and TRBJ2-7; weak D call: TRBD2 (5 bases). Trimming removed 6 bases from V and 4 bases from J, with 10 bases in between. The CDR3 contains 12 residues. CDR1 is SNHLY and CDR2 is FYNNEI in the germline V gene. Here the CDR3 reads CASREVSYEQYF. In nucleotides, the CDR3 is TGTGCCAGCAGGGAGGTTAGTTACGAGCAGTACTTC.

The V call is TRBV11-2, the J call TRBJ2-1, with D perhaps TRBD1 (5 bases). With 4 bases removed from V and 9 bases from J, the gap between germline ends came to 16 bases. This CDR3 spans 14 amino acids. Germline-derived CDR1 and CDR2 are SGHAT and FQNNGV. The DNA of the CDR3 is TGTGCCAGCAGCTCCCCTGCCAGGGCGAGTGAGCAGTTCTTC. It is translated as CASSSPARASEQFF.

V usage is TRBV10-3 and J usage is TRBJ2-2; 10 nucleotides match TRBD1. The ends lost 6 bases at V and 7 bases at J; junction bases unmatched: 14. The CDR3 totals 17 residues. Per the germline V gene, CDR1 is ENHRY and CDR2 is SYGVKD. This CDR3 is CAIRPDRGNSMIGELFF. The CDR3 DNA follows: TGTGCCATCAGACCGGACAGGGGGAATTCAATGATCGGGGAGCTGTTTTTT.

The chain combines TRBV6-2 or TRBV6-3 with TRBJ2-7; TRBD1 matches 7 bases. The CDR3 has 15 amino acids. Germline V lookup: CDR1 MNHEY, CDR2 SVGEGT. With 1 base clipped from V and 2 bases from J, the junction kept 5 bases outside the gene matches. The CDR3 reads CASSYYDRVAYEQYF. CDR3 in DNA: TGTGCCAGCAGTTACTACGACAGGGTGGCCTACGAGCAGTACTTC.

In its sample, this clonotype was seen many times. The genes are TRBV20-1 and TRBJ1-5, with D perhaps matching TRBD1 (6 bases). Germline values: CDR1 DFQATT, CDR2 SNEGSKA (reference sequence). This CDR3 is built from 14 residues. V was cut by 0 bases and J by 4 bases, with 10 bases left in between. The CDR3 sequence is CSAREGAPNQPQHF. The CDR3 DNA sequence: TGCAGTGCTAGAGAGGGGGCGCCTAATCAGCCCCAGCATTTT.

The chain carries TRBV20-1 and TRBJ2-6; weak D call: TRBD2 (6 bases). Germline V gene lookup returns CDR1 DFQATT and CDR2 SNEGSKA (reference sequence). V was pared by 1 base and J by 0 bases, with 7 bases between. The CDR3 is 15 amino acids. CDR3 amino acids: CSARGRGSGANVLTF. DNA for the CDR3: TGCAGTGCTAGAGGGAGGGGCTCTGGGGCCAACGTCCTGACTTTC.

This clonotype showed up just a few times. J is TRBJ2-7 and V is TRBV20-1; 9 bases line up with TRBD2. CDR3 length equals 14 residues. Per the germline V gene, CDR1 is DFQATT and CDR2 is SNEGSKA (reference sequence). V lost 3 bases and J lost 2; bases outside the gene matches: 5. Written as DNA, the CDR3 is TGCAGTGCTAGTCCCGCTAGCGGGACCTACGAGCAGTACTTC. This codes for CSASPASGTYEQYF.

The rearrangement joins TRBV7-8 to TRBJ2-7, with a weak D call TRBD1 (5 bases). The CDR3 is 15 amino acids. V dropped 0 bases and J dropped 3 bases, with 12 bases sitting between them. The germline gives CDR1 SGHVS, CDR2 FQNEAQ. In nucleotides, the CDR3 is TGTGCCAGCAGCTTAGCCCCAGACAGCTACTACGAGCAGTACTTC. Translation: CASSLAPDSYYEQYF.

With respect to this clonotype: The germline gene is not matched at one end of the junction; a read error may be the cause. This chain connects TRBV6-5 to TRBJ1-1; TRBD1 agrees at 8 bases. Looked up from germline, CDR1 is MNHEY and CDR2 is SVGAGI. The CDR3 contains 13 residues. DNA for the CDR3: TGTGCCAGCAGTTGGGACAGGAACTCTGAAGCTTTCTTT. Residues: CASSWDRNSEAFF.

This clonotype has more than one count but fewer than ten. The chain employs TRBV20-1 and TRBJ2-1; D gene ambiguous. The germline V gene encodes CDR1 DFQATT and CDR2 SNEGSKA (reference sequence). With 0 bases removed from V and 7 bases from J, the gap between germline ends came to 16 bases. The CDR3 loop spans 15 amino acids. The CDR3 nucleotides are TGCAGTGCTAGAGACTTACGACTTCATGGGAATGAGCAGTTCTTC. It encodes CSARDLRLHGNEQFF.

J is TRBJ2-7 and V is TRBV24-1; possibly TRBD1 for D (6 bases). Per the germline V gene, CDR1 is KGHDR and CDR2 is SFDVKD. The CDR3 covers 13 residues. The V and J ends lost 5 bases and 5 bases respectively, with 12 bases between them. The CDR3 reads CATSGQGIHEQYF. The CDR3 region has the DNA TGTGCCACCAGTGGTCAGGGGATACACGAGCAGTACTTC.

There are a few counts of this clonotype. This chain uses TRBV12-3 or TRBV12-4 with TRBJ2-5, with 8 bases that match TRBD1. The CDR3 has 14 amino acids. Germline trimming cut 6 bases from V and 3 bases from J; bases unmatched to any gene: 6. The CDR3 sequence: CASRAATGEETQYF. The CDR3 DNA follows: TGTGCCAGCAGAGCTGCGACAGGGGAAGAGACCCAGTACTTC.

This clonotype was observed a few times. The chain recombines TRBV12-5 with TRBJ2-6, with D possibly TRBD1 on 6 matching bases. Trimming took 5 bases from V and 2 from J, leaving 10 bases between them. Germline V lookup: CDR1 LGHNT, CDR2 FRNRAP. The length of the CDR3 is 15 residues. The CDR3 here is CASGDWTAGANVLTF. The CDR3 nucleotides are TGTGCTAGTGGTGACTGGACAGCTGGGGCCAACGTCCTGACTTTC.

This clonotype turned up a few times. This chain uses TRBV12-3 or TRBV12-4 with TRBJ1-4, with D unclear. Trimming shortened V by 6 bases and J by 4 bases, and 15 bases separated the two germline ends. This CDR3 comprises 15 residues. CDR3: CASSLGSVLNEKLFF. The CDR3 nucleotides are TGTGCCAGCAGCCTTGGGTCTGTACTTAATGAAAAACTGTTTTTT.

This clonotype was observed a handful of times. The chain carries TRBV29-1 and TRBJ2-2; D remains ambiguous. CDR1 is SQVTM, CDR2 ANQGSEA, per germline. Between the trimmed V and J ends, which lost 0 bases and 5 bases, there was a span of 13 bases. The CDR3 loop spans 15 amino acids. The CDR3 protein is CSVEDGWEGTGELFF. The CDR3 bases are TGCAGCGTTGAAGACGGGTGGGAAGGGACCGGGGAGCTGTTTTTT.

This clonotype came up many times. The J gene is TRBJ2-5, the V gene TRBV20-1; no reliable D call. V shed 0 bases and J shed 1 base, with 12 bases lying between them. Germline lookup yields CDR1 DFQATT and CDR2 SNEGSKA (reference sequence). The CDR3 extends over 15 amino acids. The CDR3 sequence: CSARDLISFQETQYF. The CDR3 region has the DNA TGCAGTGCTAGAGATTTAATATCCTTCCAAGAGACCCAGTACTTC.

This clonotype came up many times. V is TRBV20-1 and J is TRBJ2-7, with a weak D call TRBD1 (6 bases). The germline gives CDR1 DFQATT, CDR2 SNEGSKA (reference sequence). V lost 4 bases and J lost 3, with 19 bases in between. This CDR3 spans 15 amino acids. DNA of the CDR3: TGCAGTGCTATGACCTTACAGGGTAACGGCTACGAGCAGTACTTC. Protein product: CSAMTLQGNGYEQYF.

This clonotype has only a few counts. The chain uses TRBV20-1 and TRBJ2-1; a weak D match, TRBD2 (5 bases). The V and J ends lost 3 bases and 0 bases respectively, with 21 bases between them. Germline loops: CDR1 DFQATT, CDR2 SNEGSKA (reference sequence). This CDR3 spans 18 amino acids. This CDR3 is CSARYPRASGSSYNEQFF. CDR3 coding DNA: TGCAGTGCTAGGTACCCTAGGGCTTCGGGGAGCTCCTACAATGAGCAGTTCTTC.

The gene calls are TRBV20-1 and TRBJ2-7, with a weak D call TRBD1 (8 bases). The CDR3 is 13 residues long. Germline-derived CDR1 and CDR2 are DFQATT and SNEGSKA (reference sequence). The V end was cut by 4 bases, the J end by 2 bases, with 12 bases between. CDR3 DNA: TGCAGTGCTATAACAGGGGGGGCCTACGAGCAGTACTTC. It specifies CSAITGGAYEQYF.

V is TRBV12-3 or TRBV12-4 and J is TRBJ2-2; no clear D. V was trimmed by 6 bases and J by 7 bases, leaving 9 bases between them. The CDR3 sequence is 12 residues long. The CDR3 sequence: CASSLDFGELFF. In DNA form, the CDR3 reads TGTGCCAGCAGCCTAGATTTCGGGGAGCTGTTTTTT.